These 28 T cell receptor beta chains were all obtained from the same sample, sequenced in a study of identical twins. TCRdb re-derived calls from the 5' RACE reads in MiXCR, one entry per CDR3 protein. This sample has 1.5 million to 2 million distinct CDR3 sequences, with less than 40% found just once. The sample was cord blood. The receptors come from a newborn girl in good health.

This clonotype was detected only a few times. The rearrangement joins TRBV28 to TRBJ1-2, with 7 bases identical to TRBD1. This CDR3 has 13 amino acids. Germline V gives CDR1 MDHEN, CDR2 SYDVKM. The V and J ends lost 1 base and 7 bases, in that order; junction bases with no gene match: 3. The CDR3 region has the DNA TGTGCCAGCAGTTTATACCGGGACAGTGGCTACACCTTC. It specifies CASSLYRDSGYTF.

This clonotype was recorded a few times. The J gene is TRBJ1-2, the V gene TRBV12-3 or TRBV12-4; 10 nucleotides line up with TRBD1. The V segment lost 3 bases and the J segment 6 bases; nucleotides outside the gene matches: 7. CDR3 length: 15 residues. Here the CDR3 reads CASSLTGGKWDGYTF. CDR3 DNA sequence: TGTGCCAGCAGTTTGACAGGGGGCAAGTGGGATGGCTACACCTTC.

This clonotype appeared a few times. V gene TRBV6-1 combines with J gene TRBJ2-7; possibly TRBD1 or TRBD2 for D (5 bases each). Per germline, CDR1 MNHNS and CDR2 SASEGT. There are 14 residues in the CDR3. Trimming took 6 bases from V and 2 from J, leaving 14 bases between them. CDR3 loop: CASRVRDVPYEQYF. The CDR3 region has the DNA TGTGCCAGCAGGGTTCGGGACGTTCCCTACGAGCAGTACTTC.

The genes are TRBV5-1 and TRBJ2-3; D may be TRBD1 (5 bases). Trimming pared 4 bases from V and 2 bases from J, leaving 11 bases between. Germline loops: CDR1 SGHRS, CDR2 YFSETQ. This CDR3 comprises 14 residues. The chain's CDR3 is CASSRDSLTDTQYF. The DNA of the CDR3 is TGCGCCAGCAGCCGCGACAGTCTCACAGATACGCAGTATTTT.

Ten or more counts support this clonotype. This chain links TRBV7-9 with TRBJ1-2; D may be TRBD1 (6 bases). Trimming left V 5 bases short and J 3 bases short, with 7 bases between. CDR1 and CDR2 (germline): SEHNR, FQNEAQ (reference sequence). This CDR3 is built from 12 residues. CDR3 amino acids: CASSNRDYGYTF. The DNA for the CDR3 is TGTGCCAGCAGCAACAGGGACTATGGCTACACCTTC.

The chain links TRBV28 to TRBJ2-2; a possible D gene is TRBD2 (6 bases). The CDR3 runs 13 residues. Germline CDR1 is MDHEN and CDR2 is SYDVKM. V gave up 10 bases and J gave up 3 bases, with 12 bases separating them. The CDR3 DNA sequence: TGTGCCATCGGGACTCGATACACCGGGGAGCTGTTTTTT. It codes for CAIGTRYTGELFF.

Worth noting for this clonotype: A clone one base away is much larger, so this may be a read error. J is TRBJ1-2 and V is TRBV10-3; D is possibly TRBD1 (5 bases). Germline loops: CDR1 ENHRY, CDR2 SYGVKD. V was clipped by 8 bases and J by 5 bases, with 18 bases between them. The CDR3 has 14 amino acids. Here the CDR3 DNA reads TGTGCCATCCCCTCCCCGACAGCAGAGTATGGCTACACCTTC. Translating gives CAIPSPTAEYGYTF.

The chain joins TRBV7-9 to TRBJ1-4, with D maybe TRBD1 (6 bases). Germline-derived CDR1 and CDR2 are SEHNR and FQNEAQ (reference sequence). The ends were cut back, 2 bases at V and 7 bases at J, with 11 bases in the middle. This CDR3 spans 14 amino acids. CDR3 sequence (DNA): TGTGCCAGCAGCTTACAGGGGAGTATTGAAAAACTGTTTTTT. It encodes CASSLQGSIEKLFF.

V gene TRBV5-6 combines with J gene TRBJ2-1, with a weak D call TRBD2 (6 bases). Germline V gene sequence: CDR1 SGHDT, CDR2 YYEEEE. The CDR3 covers 15 residues. With 3 bases removed from V and 1 base from J, the gap between germline ends came to 11 bases. The CDR3 sequence is CASSWDWRSYNEQFF. The CDR3 DNA reads TGTGCCAGCAGCTGGGACTGGAGATCCTACAATGAGCAGTTCTTC.

This clonotype has a handful of counts. V usage is TRBV11-2 and J usage is TRBJ2-3; 8 positions match TRBD2. The CDR3 is made up of 17 amino acids. Unmatched junction bases numbered 9, after V lost 1 base and J lost 3 bases. The V gene's germline CDR1 is SGHAT and CDR2 FQNNGV. The CDR3 DNA follows: TGTGCCAGCAGCTTAGGCTTAGCGGGGAGCCGAACAGATACGCAGTATTTT. It codes for CASSLGLAGSRTDTQYF.

Details on this clonotype: With a much larger clone just one base away, this may be a read error. The chain employs TRBV3-1 and TRBJ2-7, with D maybe TRBD2 (5 bases). The DNA end lines up better with TRBJ2-5; the J call may be wrong. This CDR3 region has 15 residues. Germline V CDR1 and CDR2: LGHDT, YNNKEL (reference sequence). The CDR3, as DNA: TGTGCCAGCAGCCAAGGTCGAAGGATCGGAGGGACCCAGTACTTC. This sequence encodes CASSQGRRIGGTQYF.

The V gene is TRBV27, the J gene TRBJ1-1; no reliable D call. Germline CDR1 reads MNHEY; CDR2 reads SMNVEV (reference sequence). The CDR3 spans 15 residues. The V end was cut by 1 base, the J end by 1 base, with 10 bases between. The CDR3 nucleotides read TGTGCCAGCAGTTTATTCCCAACAGAGAACACTGAAGCTTTCTTT. Encoded protein: CASSLFPTENTEAFF.

The genes are TRBV14 and TRBJ1-1; 7 positions agree with TRBD1. This CDR3 has 16 amino acids. In germline, CDR1 is SGHDN, CDR2 FVKESK. With 4 bases clipped from V and 5 bases from J, the junction kept 13 bases outside the gene matches. DNA of the CDR3: TGTGCCAGCAGCCTGGTCAGGGGGACTGTCGGGACTGAAGCTTTCTTT. It encodes CASSLVRGTVGTEAFF.

This clonotype has just a few counts. The chain combines TRBV10-3 with TRBJ2-7; D gene ambiguous. Germline V gives CDR1 ENHRY, CDR2 SYGVKD. CDR3 size: 14 residues. The ends were cut back, 6 bases at V and 0 bases at J, with 12 bases in the middle. The CDR3 loop reads CAIRSSPNSYEQYF. For the CDR3, the DNA is TGTGCCATCAGATCTAGTCCGAACTCCTACGAGCAGTACTTC.

The rearrangement joins TRBV10-3 to TRBJ2-3; 7 bases fit TRBD2. Germline assignment: CDR1 ENHRY and CDR2 SYGVKD. V was clipped by 7 bases and J by 1 base; unmatched bases: 5. This CDR3 is built from 14 residues. The CDR3 region is CAIMASGRTDTQYF. The CDR3 DNA sequence: TGTGCCATCATGGCTAGCGGCCGCACAGATACGCAGTATTTT.

A remark on this clonotype: Because the CDR3's place on the DNA is in doubt, the DNA is left out and the CDR3 is given as listed by TCRdb. V is TRBV28 and J is TRBJ1-2; TRBD1 is the table's D call and was not checked against the DNA. Germline V gene lookup returns CDR1 MDHEN and CDR2 SYDVKM. Ends included, the CDR3 has 12 residues. The CDR3 loop is CASSLWGQGATF.

In this sample, this clonotype turned up many times. The CDR3 loop is CASSPGVNYGYTF. The CDR3 bases are TGTGCCAGCAGCCCTGGGGTTAACTATGGCTACACCTTC. J is TRBJ1-2 and V is TRBV14; no definite D call. This CDR3 spans 13 amino acids. Germline-derived CDR1 and CDR2 are SGHDN and FVKESK. The ends were cut back, 4 bases at V and 1 base at J, with 7 bases in the middle.

This clonotype occurred once. Here the CDR3 reads CASSVWLAETTGELFF. The DNA for the CDR3 is TGTGCCAGCAGTGTTTGGCTAGCGGAGACCACCGGGGAGCTGTTTTTT. The V gene is TRBV25-1, the J gene TRBJ2-2; 7 positions agree with TRBD2. The CDR3 has 16 amino acids. After removal of 4 bases from V and 4 bases from J, the junction contained 9 bases not matched to a gene. Germline loops: CDR1 MGHDK, CDR2 SYGVNS.

This clonotype was counted at least ten times. The V call is TRBV4-1, the J call TRBJ2-1; 9 nucleotides agree with TRBD2. Trimming removed 0 bases from V and 7 bases from J; junction bases left unmatched: 7. The CDR3 extends over 16 amino acids. Germline-derived CDR1 and CDR2 are MGHRA and YSYEKL. The CDR3 DNA follows: TGCGCCAGCAGCCAAGAGGGCCTAGCGGGGCGAAATGAGCAGTTCTTC. This sequence encodes CASSQEGLAGRNEQFF.

This clonotype has more than one count but fewer than ten. V and J are TRBV3-1 and TRBJ2-1; 7 bases align to TRBD1. This CDR3 comprises 16 residues. Germline V lookup: CDR1 LGHDT, CDR2 YNNKEL (reference sequence). The V and J ends lost 4 bases and 3 bases, in that order; junction bases with no gene match: 9. CDR3 sequence: CASSPGGRSLYNEQFF. CDR3 bases: TGTGCCAGCAGCCCAGGGGGAAGGTCCCTCTACAATGAGCAGTTCTTC.

The chain joins TRBV12-3 or TRBV12-4 to TRBJ1-6, with D tentatively TRBD1 (5 bases). The CDR3 consists of 16 residues. V was clipped by 2 bases and J by 7 bases, with 15 bases between them. The CDR3 is CASSLFGTSRNSPLHF. For the CDR3, the DNA is TGTGCCAGCAGTTTATTCGGGACCAGCAGGAATTCACCCCTCCACTTT.

The chain has TRBV5-5 and TRBJ1-4; D remains ambiguous. V lost 3 bases to trimming and J lost 4 bases, with 10 bases between them. The CDR3 length is 14 residues. Per germline, CDR1 SGHKS and CDR2 YYEKEE (reference sequence). CDR3 DNA sequence: TGTGCCAGCAGCTGGCGGACCGTTAATGAAAAACTGTTTTTT. Its translation is CASSWRTVNEKLFF. The complete variable domain, with remaining parts taken from reference TRBV5-5 and TRBJ1-4, reads DAGVTQSPTHLIKTRGQQVTLRCSPISGHKSVSWYQQVLGQGPQFIFQYYEKEERGRGNFPDRFSARQFPNYSSELNVNALLLGDSALYLCASSWRTVNEKLFFGSGTQLSVL.

About this clonotype itself: Germline and junction disagree at one end, which may indicate a read error. This rearrangement joins TRBV6-2 or TRBV6-3 to TRBJ2-5; D ambiguous. The tail of the sequence fits TRBJ2-7 better, so the J call may be wrong. Germline CDR1 and CDR2: MNHEY and SVGEGT. The length of the CDR3 is 12 residues. CDR3 DNA sequence: TGTGCCAACAGTTACGCGTTTTGCGAGCAGTACTTC. Encoded protein: CANSYAFCEQYF.

The chain employs TRBV10-3 and TRBJ1-1; tentatively, D is TRBD1 (6 bases). The germline CDR1 and CDR2 sequences are ENHRY and SYGVKD. The V and J ends lost 5 bases and 0 bases respectively, with 13 bases between them. The CDR3 is 15 residues long. The CDR3 coding sequence is TGTGCCATCAGTCCGGGACAAGGAGTGAACACTGAAGCTTTCTTT. As protein: CAISPGQGVNTEAFF.

This clonotype has more than one count but fewer than ten. This chain joins TRBV20-1 and TRBJ1-2, with no clear D. The CDR3 length is 14 residues. Per germline, CDR1 DFQATT and CDR2 SNEGSKA (reference sequence). The V and J ends lost 0 bases and 4 bases respectively, with 12 bases between them. The CDR3 reads CSARDTVVFYGYTF. DNA for the CDR3: TGCAGTGCTAGAGACACCGTGGTCTTCTATGGCTACACCTTC.

The table lists this clonotype with a few counts. The V and J genes are TRBV20-1 and TRBJ1-6; D is perhaps TRBD1 (5 bases). In germline, CDR1 is DFQATT, CDR2 SNEGSKA (reference sequence). This CDR3 region has 15 residues. Deletions cut 4 bases from V and 0 bases from J, with 10 bases between. CDR3 in DNA: TGCAGTGCTATCCCTGACAGCTCCTATAATTCACCCCTCCACTTT. It is translated as CSAIPDSSYNSPLHF.

This clonotype was seen a single time. Mismatch with germline at one junction end may stem from a read error. The chain is built from TRBV29-1 and TRBJ1-1; D unresolved. This CDR3 is 13 amino acids long. Germline assignment: CDR1 SQVTM and CDR2 ANQGSEA. CDR3 bases: TGCAGCGTCAGACTAACCTTGAACACTGGAGCTTTCTTT. Translating gives CSVRLTLNTGAFF.

V gene TRBV20-1 combines with J gene TRBJ2-1; 7 bases fit TRBD2. Germline V CDR1 and CDR2: DFQATT, SNEGSKA (reference sequence). After removal of 1 base from V and 6 bases from J, the junction contained 9 bases not matched to a gene. The CDR3 sequence is 15 residues long. The CDR3: CSARVGGRGPNEQFF. As DNA, the CDR3 is TGCAGTGCTAGAGTTGGCGGGAGAGGTCCCAATGAGCAGTTCTTC.